This entry lists 32 T cell receptor beta chains sequenced from one sample in a study of blood T cell repertoires in COVID-19. Some clones are missing from TCRdb's copy, which holds only in-frame ones; the method was immunoSEQ multiplex PCR. Among about 75,000 clones listed, approximately 87% were seen once. The specimen was peripheral blood. The receptors originated from a human donor in a cohort sampled during active COVID-19.

This chain joins TRBV6-5 and TRBJ2-3; 8 positions match TRBD1. CDR1 is MNHEY, CDR2 SVGAGI, per germline. This CDR3 spans 16 amino acids. V gave up 1 base and J gave up 2 bases; unmatched junction bases: 5. This chain's CDR3 is CASSYFGTGYTDTQYF. The CDR3 nucleotides read TGTGCCAGCAGTTACTTCGGGACAGGCTACACAGATACGCAGTATTTT.

V is TRBV4-3 and J is TRBJ2-7, with a possible D match to TRBD1 (6 bases). V lost 1 base, J lost 3 bases, and 13 bases lay in between. Germline values: CDR1 LGHNA, CDR2 YSLEER. The CDR3 consists of 15 residues. Written as DNA, the CDR3 is TGCGCCAGCAGCCAAGGAGGGGGTTCGGTCTACGAGCAGTACTTC. Translation gives CASSQGGGSVYEQYF.

The J gene is TRBJ1-2, the V gene TRBV6-2 or TRBV6-3; possible D gene TRBD1, 5 bases. CDR3 size: 18 residues. V was shortened by 0 bases and J by 4 bases, with 21 bases between the two germline ends. Germline V lookup: CDR1 MNHEY, CDR2 SVGEGT. The CDR3 coding sequence is TGTGCCAGCAGTTACTCGACTAGCCGGGGCTACTCGTTCTATGGCTACACCTTC. Its translation: CASSYSTSRGYSFYGYTF.

The rearrangement uses TRBV7-2 and TRBJ2-5, with TRBD2 matching over 9 bases. The CDR3 extends over 15 amino acids. The trim removed 5 bases at V and 4 bases at J, leaving 8 bases unmatched. CDR1 and CDR2 (germline): SGHTA, FQGNSA. CDR3 protein: CASSRRGGLGETQYF. As DNA, the CDR3 is TGTGCCAGCAGCAGGCGGGGGGGCCTAGGAGAGACCCAGTACTTC.

The chain joins TRBV24-1 to TRBJ2-1; no reliable D call. Germline CDR1 KGHDR, CDR2 SFDVKD. This CDR3 spans 14 amino acids. Trimming took 5 bases from V and 0 from J, leaving 7 bases between them. The chain's CDR3 is CATSVDSSYNEQFF. The CDR3 DNA sequence: TGTGCCACCAGTGTAGATAGCTCCTACAATGAGCAGTTCTTC.

The chain links TRBV5-1 to TRBJ2-3; D perhaps matches TRBD1 (5 bases). The CDR3 is 15 residues long. In germline, CDR1 is SGHRS, CDR2 YFSETQ. Trimming took 2 bases from V and 0 from J, leaving 10 bases between them. The CDR3 loop is CASSFLTESTDTQYF. CDR3 bases: TGCGCCAGCAGCTTCCTGACAGAAAGCACAGATACGCAGTATTTT.

This CDR3 is CASSLVGGSTDTQYF. CDR3 DNA: TGCGCCAGCAGCTTGGTCGGGGGTAGCACAGATACGCAGTATTTT. V usage is TRBV5-1 and J usage is TRBJ2-3, with D perhaps matching TRBD2 (6 bases). The CDR3 length is 15 residues. CDR1 and CDR2 (germline): SGHRS, YFSETQ. V was pared by 0 bases and J by 0 bases, with 8 bases between.

This sequence joins TRBV6-5 and TRBJ1-1; tentatively, D is TRBD1 (6 bases). The germline CDR1 and CDR2 sequences are MNHEY and SVGAGI. The CDR3 length is 14 residues. Trimming left V 0 bases short and J 6 bases short, with 11 bases between. CDR3 amino acids: CASSYSGGLSEAFF. The CDR3 nucleotides are TGTGCCAGCAGTTACTCCGGGGGGCTCTCTGAAGCTTTCTTT.

The J gene is TRBJ2-2, the V gene TRBV28; no firm D call. This CDR3 spans 15 amino acids. Trimming removed 5 bases at V and 6 bases at J, with 16 bases between. The germline gives CDR1 MDHEN, CDR2 SYDVKM. The CDR3 sequence: CASSTISRGAGELFF. The CDR3 DNA reads TGTGCCAGCAGTACGATATCACGAGGTGCCGGGGAGCTGTTTTTT. Drawing the rest from reference TRBV28 and TRBJ2-2, the complete variable domain is DVKVTQSSRYLVKRTGEKVFLECVQDMDHENMFWYRQDPGLGLRLIYFSYDVKMKEKGDIPEGYSVSREKKERFSLILESASTNQTSMYLCASSTISRGAGELFFGEGSRLTVL.

The J gene is TRBJ2-3, the V gene TRBV7-8; TRBD2 aligns across 7 bases. CDR1 and CDR2 (germline): SGHVS, FQNEAQ. CDR3 length: 16 amino acids. J gave up 0 bases and V 4 bases, and 7 bases lay outside the gene matches. The CDR3 sequence is CASSWASSGSTDTQYF. The CDR3 nucleotides read TGTGCCAGCAGCTGGGCTTCTAGCGGCAGCACAGATACGCAGTATTTT.

The chain links TRBV5-1 to TRBJ2-7, with no clear D. The CDR3 totals 14 residues. CDR1 is SGHRS and CDR2 is YFSETQ in the germline V gene. Trimming removed 2 bases from V and 2 bases from J, with 11 bases in between. CDR3: CASSFDAVTYEQYF. CDR3 DNA: TGCGCCAGCAGCTTTGATGCGGTGACCTACGAGCAGTACTTC.

V is TRBV9 and J is TRBJ2-3; 9 nucleotides agree with TRBD2. CDR1 is SGDLS, CDR2 YYNGEE, per germline. With 0 bases clipped from V and 3 bases from J, the junction kept 2 bases outside the gene matches. There are 15 residues in the CDR3. CDR3 in amino acids: CASSVGLAGTDTQYF. The CDR3 DNA reads TGTGCCAGCAGCGTAGGCCTAGCGGGGACAGATACGCAGTATTTT.

The J gene is TRBJ2-7, the V gene TRBV9; weak D call: TRBD2 (5 bases). The CDR3 is 14 residues long. Germline values: CDR1 SGDLS, CDR2 YYNGEE. V was pared by 1 base and J by 0 bases, with 8 bases between. CDR3 sequence: CASSVMEVSYEQYF. The DNA for the CDR3 is TGTGCCAGCAGCGTAATGGAGGTCTCCTACGAGCAGTACTTC.

About this clone: Other DNA sequences in the same sample also yield this CDR3. The V call is TRBV9, the J call TRBJ1-3; no definite D call. CDR1 is SGDLS, CDR2 YYNGEE, per germline. The CDR3 length is 13 residues. Deletions cut 4 bases from V and 0 bases from J, with 5 bases between. The CDR3 here is CASSINSGNTIYF. The CDR3, as DNA: TGTGCCAGCAGCATCAACTCTGGAAACACCATATATTTT.

The V gene is TRBV29-1, the J gene TRBJ2-2, with a tentative D call TRBD2 (5 bases). The CDR3 has 14 amino acids. Trimming removed 4 bases at V and 4 bases at J, with 13 bases between. Germline V gene sequence: CDR1 SQVTM, CDR2 ANQGSEA. CDR3 protein: CSVGGQKVTGELFF. In DNA form, the CDR3 reads TGCAGCGTTGGAGGGCAGAAGGTCACCGGGGAGCTGTTTTTT.

This chain joins TRBV9 and TRBJ1-3; weak D call: TRBD1 (5 bases). Germline assignment: CDR1 SGDLS and CDR2 YYNGEE. CDR3 length equals 14 residues. Between the trimmed V and J ends, which lost 0 bases and 6 bases, there was a span of 10 bases. The CDR3 loop reads CASSVAGGANTIYF. The CDR3 DNA follows: TGTGCCAGCAGCGTAGCTGGAGGGGCAAACACCATATATTTT.

The chain recombines TRBV4-2 with TRBJ1-1; 9 nucleotides line up with TRBD1. Per the germline V gene, CDR1 is LGHNA and CDR2 is YNFKEQ. J gave up 3 bases and V 5 bases, and 7 bases lay outside the gene matches. This CDR3 is 15 amino acids long. This chain's CDR3 is CASSTRQGEDTEAFF. CDR3 sequence (DNA): TGTGCCAGCAGCACCCGACAGGGGGAGGACACTGAAGCTTTCTTT.

This chain links TRBV9 with TRBJ1-1; TRBD1 is a possible D gene (5 bases). The germline CDR1 and CDR2 sequences are SGDLS and YYNGEE. The CDR3 is 13 amino acids. Trimming removed 2 bases from V and 0 bases from J, with 5 bases in between. CDR3 bases: TGTGCCAGCAGCGTGACAGTGAACACTGAAGCTTTCTTT. Protein sequence: CASSVTVNTEAFF.

The chain has TRBV12-3 or TRBV12-4 and TRBJ1-2, with D possibly TRBD1 on 6 matching bases. This CDR3 has 13 amino acids. V lost 3 bases to trimming and J lost 7 bases, with 12 bases between them. CDR3 amino acids: CASSFEQGSGYTF. CDR3 nucleotides: TGTGCCAGCAGTTTCGAACAGGGAAGTGGCTACACCTTC.

This clone was seen only a few times. The rearrangement links TRBV5-6 to TRBJ1-2, with a tentative D call TRBD1 (5 bases). Trimming cost V 7 bases and J 6 bases, with 10 bases left between them. CDR3 length: 11 amino acids. Germline V gene lookup returns CDR1 SGHDT and CDR2 YYEEEE. Written as DNA, the CDR3 is TGTGCCAGCGGTCCAGGGAATGGCTACACCTTC. Amino acid sequence: CASGPGNGYTF.

The chain combines TRBV2 with TRBJ1-3; 7 bases agree with TRBD1. The V gene end was trimmed by 5 bases and the J gene end by 0 bases; junction bases not matched to a gene: 22. CDR1 and CDR2 (germline): SNHLY, FYNNEI. CDR3 length: 21 amino acids. The CDR3, as DNA: TGTGCCAGCAGTTACGCACTAAAGGCGGGACAGTCCCACCTCTCTGGAAACACCATATATTTT. It translates to CASSYALKAGQSHLSGNTIYF.

This chain links TRBV6-5 with TRBJ2-5, with 10 bases that match TRBD1. CDR1 is MNHEY and CDR2 is SVGAGI in the germline V gene. The CDR3 covers 14 residues. With 11 bases clipped from V and 1 base from J, the junction kept 7 bases outside the gene matches. The CDR3 here is CAGRTGGAQETQYF. The CDR3 nucleotides are TGTGCCGGCCGGACAGGGGGAGCCCAAGAGACCCAGTACTTC.

Only one count was recorded for this clone. This chain links TRBV30 with TRBJ1-4, with D tentatively TRBD1 (6 bases). The length of the CDR3 is 13 residues. V was clipped by 3 bases and J by 3 bases, with 8 bases between them. Germline CDR1 GTSNPN, CDR2 SVGIG (reference sequence). The CDR3 sequence: CAWSRGSNEKLFF. The CDR3 DNA follows: TGTGCCTGGAGCAGGGGTTCTAATGAAAAACTGTTTTTT.

V is TRBV18 and J is TRBJ2-6; 8 bases agree with TRBD1. CDR1 and CDR2 (germline): KGHSH, LQKENI. The V segment lost 1 base and the J segment 2 bases; nucleotides outside the gene matches: 7. The CDR3 sequence is 18 residues long. The CDR3 is CASSPLGTGLPGANVLTF. The CDR3 DNA sequence: TGTGCCAGCTCACCACTAGGGACAGGCCTCCCTGGGGCCAACGTCCTGACTTTC. Supplemented by reference TRBV18 and TRBJ2-6, the full variable domain reads NAGVMQNPRHLVRRRGQEARLRCSPMKGHSHVYWYRQLPEEGLKFMVYLQKENIIDESGMPKERFSAEFPKEGPSILRIQQVVRGDSAAYFCASSPLGTGLPGANVLTFGAGSRLTVL.

DNA for the CDR3: TGTGCCAGCAGTTCCCAACAGGATTCACCCCTCCACTTT. Its protein is CASSSQQDSPLHF. The chain uses TRBV12-3 or TRBV12-4 and TRBJ1-6; a possible D gene is TRBD1 (5 bases). V lost 4 bases to trimming and J lost 8 bases, with 9 bases between them. The CDR3 loop spans 13 amino acids.

In its sample, this clone was seen once. The chain employs TRBV9 and TRBJ2-3; tentative D call: TRBD1 (5 bases). The CDR3 sequence is 18 residues long. V lost 4 bases, J lost 1 base, and 22 bases lay in between. CDR1 and CDR2 from the germline V gene are SGDLS and YYNGEE. The CDR3 spells CASSPMGPLGVGTDTQYF. The CDR3 DNA reads TGTGCCAGCAGCCCCATGGGGCCCCTAGGGGTTGGCACAGATACGCAGTATTTT. Supplemented by reference TRBV9 and TRBJ2-3, the full variable domain reads DSGVTQTPKHLITATGQRVTLRCSPRSGDLSVYWYQQSLDQGLQFLIQYYNGEERAKGNILERFSAQQFPDLHSELNLSSLELGDSALYFCASSPMGPLGVGTDTQYFGPGTRLTVL.

The gene calls are TRBV12-5 and TRBJ2-3; 9 nucleotides match TRBD1. The CDR3 loop spans 17 amino acids. CDR1 is LGHNT and CDR2 is FRNRAP in the germline V gene. J lost 0 bases, V lost 1 base, and 5 bases had no gene match. CDR3 amino acids: CASGLGNRGPSTDTQYF. DNA for the CDR3: TGTGCTAGTGGTTTGGGAAACAGGGGGCCCAGCACAGATACGCAGTATTTT.

This chain joins TRBV2 and TRBJ2-4; 15 bases are shared with TRBD2. Unmatched junction bases numbered 3, after V lost 6 bases and J lost 0 bases. The germline V gene has CDR1 SNHLY and CDR2 FYNNEI. The CDR3 runs to 17 residues. The CDR3 is CASRRTSGGEAKNIQYF. The CDR3 DNA sequence: TGTGCCAGCAGACGGACTAGCGGGGGGGAAGCCAAAAACATTCAGTACTTC.

V gene TRBV9 combines with J gene TRBJ1-1; 8 bases map to TRBD1. Looked up from germline, CDR1 is SGDLS and CDR2 is YYNGEE. V lost 3 bases, J lost 2 bases, and 3 bases stayed unmatched. The CDR3 loop spans 14 amino acids. CDR3 protein: CASSATGVNTEAFF. Here the CDR3 DNA reads TGTGCCAGCAGCGCGACAGGGGTTAACACTGAAGCTTTCTTT. Full variable domain (remainder filled in from reference TRBV9 and TRBJ1-1): DSGVTQTPKHLITATGQRVTLRCSPRSGDLSVYWYQQSLDQGLQFLIQYYNGEERAKGNILERFSAQQFPDLHSELNLSSLELGDSALYFCASSATGVNTEAFFGQGTRLTVV.

This clone was found once. The rearrangement joins TRBV28 to TRBJ1-1; D gene uncertain. Germline values: CDR1 MDHEN, CDR2 SYDVKM. The germline V and J ends were trimmed by 6 bases and 3 bases, with 14 bases remaining between them. The CDR3 loop spans 14 amino acids. DNA of the CDR3: TGTGCCAGCAGCCCAAATTTGGAGTACACTGAAGCTTTCTTT. Its translation is CASSPNLEYTEAFF.

The rearrangement links TRBV5-6 to TRBJ1-4, with D perhaps TRBD1 (6 bases). V lost 4 bases to trimming and J lost 7 bases, with 17 bases between them. In germline, CDR1 is SGHDT, CDR2 YYEEEE. This CDR3 region has 15 residues. The CDR3 nucleotides read TGTGCCAGCAGCCTTGGGGGGGCGCATGTTGAAAAACTGTTTTTT. Translation: CASSLGGAHVEKLFF.

The chain combines TRBV6-5 with TRBJ1-5; D gene ambiguous. The CDR3 has 13 residues. Germline-derived CDR1 and CDR2 are MNHEY and SVGAGI. V was shortened by 0 bases and J by 3 bases, with 3 bases between the two germline ends. The chain's CDR3 is CASSYSANQPQHF. CDR3 bases: TGTGCCAGCAGTTACTCGGCCAATCAGCCCCAGCATTTT.